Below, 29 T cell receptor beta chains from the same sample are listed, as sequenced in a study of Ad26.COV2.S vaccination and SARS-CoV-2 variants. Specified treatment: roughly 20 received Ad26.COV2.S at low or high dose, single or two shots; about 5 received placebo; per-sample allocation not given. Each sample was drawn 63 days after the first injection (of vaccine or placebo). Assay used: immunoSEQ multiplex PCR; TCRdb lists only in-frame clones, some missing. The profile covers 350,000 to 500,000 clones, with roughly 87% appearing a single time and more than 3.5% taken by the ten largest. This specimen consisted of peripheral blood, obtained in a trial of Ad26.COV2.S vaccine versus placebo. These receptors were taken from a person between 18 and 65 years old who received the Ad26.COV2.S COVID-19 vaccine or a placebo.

CDR3 in amino acids: CAISNNPSDGYLPNSPLHF. CDR3 nucleotides: TGTGCCATCAGTAACAATCCCTCGGACGGTTACCTACCTAATTCACCCCTCCACTTT. The chain combines TRBV10-3 with TRBJ1-6; D unclear. The CDR3 is 19 residues long. The germline gives CDR1 ENHRY, CDR2 SYGVKD. The V and J ends lost 5 bases and 6 bases respectively, with 26 bases between them.

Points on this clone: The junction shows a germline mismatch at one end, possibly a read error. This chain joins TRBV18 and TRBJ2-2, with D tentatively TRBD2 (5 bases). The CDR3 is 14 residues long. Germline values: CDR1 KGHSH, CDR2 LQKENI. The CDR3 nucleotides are TGTGCCAGCCCACCTCCGGGAAACACCGGGGAGCTGTTTTTT. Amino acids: CASPPPGNTGELFF.

This CDR3 is CASSFGPGTGEQFF. CDR3 sequence (DNA): TGTGCCAGCAGCTTCGGACCGGGAACGGGTGAGCAGTTCTTC. V gene TRBV7-9 combines with J gene TRBJ2-1; possibly TRBD2 for D (5 bases). Deletions cut 3 bases from V and 9 bases from J, with 15 bases between. Germline assignment: CDR1 SEHNR and CDR2 FQNEAQ (reference sequence). This CDR3 is 14 amino acids long.

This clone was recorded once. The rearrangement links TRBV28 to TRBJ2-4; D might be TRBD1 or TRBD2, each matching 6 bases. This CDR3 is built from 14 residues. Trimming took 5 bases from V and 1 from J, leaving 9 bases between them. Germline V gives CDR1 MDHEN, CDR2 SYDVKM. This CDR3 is CASSRRGAKNIQYF. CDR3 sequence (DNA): TGTGCCAGCAGTCGGAGGGGGGCCAAAAACATTCAGTACTTC. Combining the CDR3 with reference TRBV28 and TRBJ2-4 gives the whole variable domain DVKVTQSSRYLVKRTGEKVFLECVQDMDHENMFWYRQDPGLGLRLIYFSYDVKMKEKGDIPEGYSVSREKKERFSLILESASTNQTSMYLCASSRRGAKNIQYFGAGTRLSVL.

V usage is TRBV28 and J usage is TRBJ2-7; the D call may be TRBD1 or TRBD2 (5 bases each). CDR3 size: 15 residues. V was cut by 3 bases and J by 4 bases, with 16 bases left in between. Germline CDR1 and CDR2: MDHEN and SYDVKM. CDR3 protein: CASSLGTGPLYEQYF. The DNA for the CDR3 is TGTGCCAGCAGTTTGGGGACGGGGCCCCTATACGAGCAGTACTTC.

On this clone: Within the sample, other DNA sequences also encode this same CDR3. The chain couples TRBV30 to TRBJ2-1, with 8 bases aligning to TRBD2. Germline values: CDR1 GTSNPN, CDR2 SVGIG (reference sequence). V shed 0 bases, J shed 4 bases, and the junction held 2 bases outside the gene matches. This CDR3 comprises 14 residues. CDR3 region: CAWSVLAEYNEQFF. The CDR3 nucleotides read TGTGCCTGGAGTGTACTAGCGGAGTACAATGAGCAGTTCTTC.

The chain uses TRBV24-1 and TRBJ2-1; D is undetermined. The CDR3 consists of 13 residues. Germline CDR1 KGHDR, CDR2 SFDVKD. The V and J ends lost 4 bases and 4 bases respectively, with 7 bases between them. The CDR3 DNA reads TGTGCCACCAGTGACTCCCGATACAATGAGCAGTTCTTC. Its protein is CATSDSRYNEQFF.

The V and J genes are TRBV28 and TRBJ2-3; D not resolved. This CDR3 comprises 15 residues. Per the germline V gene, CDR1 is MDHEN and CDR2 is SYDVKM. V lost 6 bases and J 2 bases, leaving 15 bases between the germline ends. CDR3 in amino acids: CASSQNLGPTDTQYF. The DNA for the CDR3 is TGTGCCAGCAGCCAAAATCTTGGTCCCACAGATACGCAGTATTTT.

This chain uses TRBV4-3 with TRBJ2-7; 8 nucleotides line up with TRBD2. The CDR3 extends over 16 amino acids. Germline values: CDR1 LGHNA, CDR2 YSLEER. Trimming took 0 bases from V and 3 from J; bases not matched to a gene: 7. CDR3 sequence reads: CASSQDGREAYYEQYF. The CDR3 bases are TGCGCCAGCAGCCAAGATGGGCGGGAGGCCTACTACGAGCAGTACTTC.

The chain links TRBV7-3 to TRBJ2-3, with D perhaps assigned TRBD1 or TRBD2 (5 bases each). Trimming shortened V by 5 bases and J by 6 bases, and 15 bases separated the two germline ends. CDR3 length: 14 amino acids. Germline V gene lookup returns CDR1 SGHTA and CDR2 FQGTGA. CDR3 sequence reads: CASSPGTVGDTQYF. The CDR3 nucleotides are TGTGCCAGCAGCCCGGGGACGGTGGGGGATACGCAGTATTTT.

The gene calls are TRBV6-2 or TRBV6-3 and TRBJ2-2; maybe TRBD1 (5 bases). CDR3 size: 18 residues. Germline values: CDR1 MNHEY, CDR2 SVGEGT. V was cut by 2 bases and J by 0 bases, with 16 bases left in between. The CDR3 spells CASSYPETQAANTGELFF. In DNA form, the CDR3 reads TGTGCCAGCAGTTACCCGGAGACACAGGCGGCGAACACCGGGGAGCTGTTTTTT.

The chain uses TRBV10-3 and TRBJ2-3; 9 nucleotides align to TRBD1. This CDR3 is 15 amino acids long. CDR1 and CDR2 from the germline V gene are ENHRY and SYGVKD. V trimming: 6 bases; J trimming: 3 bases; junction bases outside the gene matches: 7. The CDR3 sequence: CAISQTGGSTDTQYF. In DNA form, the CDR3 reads TGTGCCATCAGCCAGACAGGGGGATCAACAGATACGCAGTATTTT.

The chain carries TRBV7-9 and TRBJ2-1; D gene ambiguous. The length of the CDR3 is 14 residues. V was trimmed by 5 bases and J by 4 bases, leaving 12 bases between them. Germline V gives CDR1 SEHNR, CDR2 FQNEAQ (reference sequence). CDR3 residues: CASSRSKDYNEQFF. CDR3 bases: TGTGCCAGCAGCCGTAGTAAGGATTACAATGAGCAGTTCTTC.

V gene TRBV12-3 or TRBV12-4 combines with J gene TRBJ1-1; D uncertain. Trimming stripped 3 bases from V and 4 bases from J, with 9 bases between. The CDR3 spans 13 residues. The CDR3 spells CASSFTGFTEAFF. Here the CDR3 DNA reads TGTGCCAGCAGTTTCACCGGGTTCACTGAAGCTTTCTTT.

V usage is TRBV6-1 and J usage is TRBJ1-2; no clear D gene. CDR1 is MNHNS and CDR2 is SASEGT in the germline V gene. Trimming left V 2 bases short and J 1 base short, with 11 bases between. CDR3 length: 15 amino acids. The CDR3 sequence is CASSEWAAHNYGYTF. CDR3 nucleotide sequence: TGTGCCAGCAGTGAATGGGCAGCCCATAACTATGGCTACACCTTC.

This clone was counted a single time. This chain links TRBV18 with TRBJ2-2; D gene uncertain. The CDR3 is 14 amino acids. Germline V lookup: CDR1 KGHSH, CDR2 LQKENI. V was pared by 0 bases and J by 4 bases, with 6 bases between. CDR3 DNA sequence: TGTGCCAGCTCACCACCTTTCACCACCGGGGAGCTGTTTTTT. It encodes CASSPPFTTGELFF.

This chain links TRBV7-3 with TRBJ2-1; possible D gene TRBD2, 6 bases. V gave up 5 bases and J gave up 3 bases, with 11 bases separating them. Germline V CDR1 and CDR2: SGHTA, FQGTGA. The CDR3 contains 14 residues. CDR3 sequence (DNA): TGTGCCAGCAGCGCCTTGGGGGGCTACAATGAGCAGTTCTTC. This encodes CASSALGGYNEQFF.

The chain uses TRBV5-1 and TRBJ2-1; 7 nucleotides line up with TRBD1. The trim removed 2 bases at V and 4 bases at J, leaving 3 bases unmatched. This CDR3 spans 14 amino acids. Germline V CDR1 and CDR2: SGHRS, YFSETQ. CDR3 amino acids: CASSFGTEYNEQFF. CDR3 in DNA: TGCGCCAGCAGCTTCGGGACAGAATACAATGAGCAGTTCTTC. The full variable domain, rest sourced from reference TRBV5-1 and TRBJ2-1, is KAGVTQTPRYLIKTRGQQVTLSCSPISGHRSVSWYQQTPGQGLQFLFEYFSETQRNKGNFPGRFSGRQFSNSRSEMNVSTLELGDSALYLCASSFGTEYNEQFFGPGTRLTVL.

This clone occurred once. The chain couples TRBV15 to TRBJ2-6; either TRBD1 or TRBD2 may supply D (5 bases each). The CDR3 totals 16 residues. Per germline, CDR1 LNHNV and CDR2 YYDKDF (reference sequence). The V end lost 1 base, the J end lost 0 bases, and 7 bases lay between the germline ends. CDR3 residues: CATSRAGPSGANVLTF. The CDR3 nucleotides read TGTGCCACCAGCAGAGCGGGGCCCTCTGGGGCCAACGTCCTGACTTTC.

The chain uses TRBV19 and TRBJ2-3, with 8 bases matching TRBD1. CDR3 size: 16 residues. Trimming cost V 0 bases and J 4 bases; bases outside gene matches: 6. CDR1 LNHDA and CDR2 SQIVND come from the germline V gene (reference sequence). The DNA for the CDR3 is TGTGCCAGTAGTATAGACGGACAGGGAATCGCAGATACGCAGTATTTT. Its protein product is CASSIDGQGIADTQYF. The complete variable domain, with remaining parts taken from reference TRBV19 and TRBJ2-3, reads DGGITQSPKYLFRKEGQNVTLSCEQNLNHDAMYWYRQDPGQGLRLIYYSQIVNDFQKGDIAEGYSVSREKKESFPLTVTSAQKNPTAFYLCASSIDGQGIADTQYFGPGTRLTVL.

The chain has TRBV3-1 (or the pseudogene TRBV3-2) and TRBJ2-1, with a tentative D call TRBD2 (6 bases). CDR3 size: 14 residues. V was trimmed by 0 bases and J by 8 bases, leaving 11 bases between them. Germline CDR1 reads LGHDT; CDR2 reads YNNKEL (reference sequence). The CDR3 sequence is CASSQDGASDEQFF. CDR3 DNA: TGTGCCAGCAGCCAAGATGGGGCTAGCGATGAGCAGTTCTTC.

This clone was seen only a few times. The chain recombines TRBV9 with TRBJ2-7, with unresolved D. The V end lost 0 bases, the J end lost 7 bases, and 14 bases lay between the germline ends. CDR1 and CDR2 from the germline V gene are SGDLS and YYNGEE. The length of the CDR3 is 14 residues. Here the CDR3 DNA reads TGTGCCAGCAGCGTAGATCAGAGTCAGTGGGAGCAGTACTTC. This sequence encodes CASSVDQSQWEQYF.

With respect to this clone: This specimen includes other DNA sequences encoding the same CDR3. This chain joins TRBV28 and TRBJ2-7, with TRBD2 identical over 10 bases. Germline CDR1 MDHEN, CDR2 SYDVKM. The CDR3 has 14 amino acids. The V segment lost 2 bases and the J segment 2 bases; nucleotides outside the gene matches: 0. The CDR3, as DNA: TGTGCCAGCAGTTTACTAGCGGGGGCCTACGAGCAGTACTTC. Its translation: CASSLLAGAYEQYF.

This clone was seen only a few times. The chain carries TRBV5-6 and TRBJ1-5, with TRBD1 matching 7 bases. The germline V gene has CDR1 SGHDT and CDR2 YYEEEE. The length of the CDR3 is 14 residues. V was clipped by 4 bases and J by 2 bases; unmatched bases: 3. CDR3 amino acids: CASSPGGRNQPQHF. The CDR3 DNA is TGTGCCAGCAGCCCAGGGGGTCGCAATCAGCCCCAGCATTTT. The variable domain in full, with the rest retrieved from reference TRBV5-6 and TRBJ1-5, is DAGVTQSPTHLIKTRGQQVTLRCSPKSGHDTVSWYQQALGQGPQFIFQYYEEEERQRGNFPDRFSGHQFPNYSSELNVNALLLGDSALYLCASSPGGRNQPQHFGDGTRLSIL.

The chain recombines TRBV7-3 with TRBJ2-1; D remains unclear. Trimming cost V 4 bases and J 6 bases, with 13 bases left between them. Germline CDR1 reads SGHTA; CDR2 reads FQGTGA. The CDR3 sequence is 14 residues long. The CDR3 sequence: CASSYRSSSNEQFF. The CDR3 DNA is TGTGCCAGCAGCTACCGCTCTTCGTCCAATGAGCAGTTCTTC. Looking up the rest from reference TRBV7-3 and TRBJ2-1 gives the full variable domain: GAGVSQTPSNKVTEKGKYVELRCDPISGHTALYWYRQSLGQGPEFLIYFQGTGAADDSGLPNDRFFAVRPEGSVSTLKIQRTERGDSAVYLCASSYRSSSNEQFFGPGTRLTVL.

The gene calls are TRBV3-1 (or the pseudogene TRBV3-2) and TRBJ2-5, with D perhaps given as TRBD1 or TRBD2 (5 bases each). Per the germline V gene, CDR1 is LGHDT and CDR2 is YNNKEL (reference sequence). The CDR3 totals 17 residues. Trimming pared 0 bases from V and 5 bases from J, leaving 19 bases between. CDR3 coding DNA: TGTGCCAGCAGCCAAGAGGGTCCTTTAAGGGGAGTGGAGACCCAGTACTTC. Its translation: CASSQEGPLRGVETQYF.

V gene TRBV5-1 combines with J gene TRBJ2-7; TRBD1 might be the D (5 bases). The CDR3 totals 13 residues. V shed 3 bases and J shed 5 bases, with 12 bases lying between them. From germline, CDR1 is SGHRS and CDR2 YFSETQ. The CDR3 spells CASSSEQVHEQYF. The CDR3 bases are TGCGCCAGCAGCTCGGAACAGGTCCACGAGCAGTACTTC.

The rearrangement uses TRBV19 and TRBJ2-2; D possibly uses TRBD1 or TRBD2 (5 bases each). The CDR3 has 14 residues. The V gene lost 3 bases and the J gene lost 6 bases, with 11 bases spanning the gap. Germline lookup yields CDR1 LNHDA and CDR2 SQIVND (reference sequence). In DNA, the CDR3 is TGTGCCAGTAGTATCTCCGGGGCGGCCGGGGAGCTGTTTTTT. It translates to CASSISGAAGELFF.

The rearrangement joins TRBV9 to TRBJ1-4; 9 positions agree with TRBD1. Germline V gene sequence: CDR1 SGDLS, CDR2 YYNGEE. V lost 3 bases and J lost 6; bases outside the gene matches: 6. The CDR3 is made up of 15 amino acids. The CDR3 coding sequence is TGTGCCAGCAGCGAGGGGACAGGGTCTTATGAAAAACTGTTTTTT. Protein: CASSEGTGSYEKLFF. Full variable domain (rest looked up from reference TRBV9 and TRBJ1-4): DSGVTQTPKHLITATGQRVTLRCSPRSGDLSVYWYQQSLDQGLQFLIQYYNGEERAKGNILERFSAQQFPDLHSELNLSSLELGDSALYFCASSEGTGSYEKLFFGSGTQLSVL.